This T cell receptor beta chain originates from a study of T cell responses to AZD1222 COVID-19 vaccine. The CDR3 has 14 residues. The ends were cut back, 4 bases at V and 5 bases at J, with 13 bases in the middle. Per germline, CDR1 SGDLS and CDR2 YYNGEE. This clone was counted once. Profiled with immunoSEQ multiplex PCR; TCRdb holds only in-frame clones, not every one. The sample carries 140,000 to 150,000 clones, approximately 93% recorded once. The sequencing used peripheral blood, collected on day 0 of AZD1222 vaccination. This TCR was recovered from an adult in good health. The chain combines TRBV9 with TRBJ2-1; D ambiguous. The CDR3 loop reads CASSPTAWDNEQFF. The CDR3 DNA reads TGTGCCAGCAGCCCAACCGCTTGGGACAATGAGCAGTTCTTC.